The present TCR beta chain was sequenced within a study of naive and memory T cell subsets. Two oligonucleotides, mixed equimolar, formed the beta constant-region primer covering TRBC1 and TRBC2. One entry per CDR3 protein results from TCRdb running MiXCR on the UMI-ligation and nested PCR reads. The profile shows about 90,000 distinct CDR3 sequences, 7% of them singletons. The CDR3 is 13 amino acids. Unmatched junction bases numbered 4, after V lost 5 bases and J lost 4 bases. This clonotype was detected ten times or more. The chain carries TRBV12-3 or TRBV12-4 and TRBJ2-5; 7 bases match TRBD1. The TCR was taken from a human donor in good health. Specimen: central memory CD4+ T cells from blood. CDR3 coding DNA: TGTGCCAGCAGTCTTCGACAGGGAGAGACCCAGTACTTC. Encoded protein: CASSLRQGETQYF.